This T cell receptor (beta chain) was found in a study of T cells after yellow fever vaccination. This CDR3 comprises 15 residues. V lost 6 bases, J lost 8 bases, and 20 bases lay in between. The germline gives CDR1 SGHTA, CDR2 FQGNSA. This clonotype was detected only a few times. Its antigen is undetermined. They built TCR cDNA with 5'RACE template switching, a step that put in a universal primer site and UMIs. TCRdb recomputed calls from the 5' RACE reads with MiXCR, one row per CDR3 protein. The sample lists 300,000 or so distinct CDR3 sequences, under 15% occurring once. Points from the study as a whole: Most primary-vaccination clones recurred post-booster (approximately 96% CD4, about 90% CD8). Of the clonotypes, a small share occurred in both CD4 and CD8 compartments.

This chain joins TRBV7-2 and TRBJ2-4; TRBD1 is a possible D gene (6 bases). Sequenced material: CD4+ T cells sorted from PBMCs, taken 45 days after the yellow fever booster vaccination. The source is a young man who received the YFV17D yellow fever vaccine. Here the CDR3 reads CASSSKGVSPDIQYF. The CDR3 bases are TGTGCCAGCAGTTCTAAGGGGGTCTCACCTGACATTCAGTACTTC.